Each of the 5 T cell receptor beta chains below was sequenced from the same sample in a study of vaccination and CD4 T cells after COVID-19 (dated by TCRdb to between 2021 and 2024). The library was generated by PCR. Sequencing was carried out with an Illumina iSeq 100. DNA from cultured CD4+ T cells underwent TCR sequencing with the Oncomine TCR Beta short-read assay at the Johns Hopkins FTIC core. TCRdb applied fastp at Q25 and MiXCR to the public reads, then kept only in-frame beta chains. One record per CDR3 amino acid sequence lists the most common genes and DNA. The sample has roughly 23,000 distinct CDR3 sequences on record, 40% to 50% of them singletons. The ten largest clones add up to 7.5% to 10% of the sample. Their target antigens are unknown. What this sample's time point label stands for: late sampling 161 to 241 days after vaccination in a few convalescent patients. This sample's treatment or condition label indicates: approximately nine-day PBMC culture with coronavirus spike peptide pools or control peptides (ViraFEST assay).

The sequencing used CD4+ T cells from blood, cultured in vitro, collected about 7 months after SARS-CoV-2 vaccination. These receptors came from a human donor who had recovered from COVID-19.

The J gene is TRBJ2-1, the V gene TRBV7-2; D is uncertain. The CDR3 covers 15 residues. Trimming left V 7 bases short and J 6 bases short, with 19 bases between. Germline V lookup: CDR1 SGHTA, CDR2 FQGNSA. The CDR3 nucleotides read TGTGCCAGCATCCAAGGCTCCTTAAGGGTCAATGAGCAGTTCTTC. As protein: CASIQGSLRVNEQFF. The entire variable domain, with the rest obtained from reference TRBV7-2 and TRBJ2-1, is as follows: GAGVSQSPSNKVTEKGKDVELRCDPISGHTALYWYRQSLGQGLEFLIYFQGNSAPDKSGLPSDRFSAERTGGSVSTLTIQRTQQEDSAVYLCASIQGSLRVNEQFFGPGTRLTVL.

Only one count was recorded for this clonotype. The gene calls are TRBV20-1 and TRBJ2-3; weak D call: TRBD2 (5 bases). In germline, CDR1 is DFQATT, CDR2 SNEGSKA (reference sequence). Deletions cut 7 bases from V and 1 base from J, with 9 bases between. The CDR3 totals 12 residues. The CDR3 DNA is TGCAGTGGGGGAGAGGGCACAGATACGCAGTATTTT. Residues: CSGGEGTDTQYF.

DNA of the CDR3: TGTGCCAGCAGCTTAGACAGCCTAGGGAACACCGGGGAGCTGTTTTTT. It codes for CASSLDSLGNTGELFF. The V call is TRBV7-7, the J call TRBJ2-2; D gene uncertain. In germline, CDR1 is SSHAT, CDR2 FNYEAQ (reference sequence). CDR3 length: 16 residues. V lost 1 base and J 1 base, leaving 10 bases between the germline ends.

For this clonotype: The junction shows a germline mismatch at one end, possibly a read error. The CDR3 is CSAKQNSDNEQFF. The DNA of the CDR3 is TGCAGTGCTAAACAAAACTCCGACAATGAGCAGTTCTTC. V is TRBV20-1 and J is TRBJ2-1, with D unresolved. The CDR3 is 13 residues long. Germline V gene sequence: CDR1 DFQATT, CDR2 SNEGSKA (reference sequence).

V and J are TRBV7-2 and TRBJ2-2, with TRBD1 identical over 7 bases. Losses at the gene ends were 6 bases for V and 0 bases for J; bases not matched to a gene: 4. The germline CDR1 and CDR2 sequences are SGHTA and FQGNSA. The CDR3 has 15 amino acids. The CDR3 bases are TGTGCCAGCAGAACCGGGACAGCGAACACCGGGGAGCTGTTTTTT. It codes for CASRTGTANTGELFF.